The clone carrying this TCR beta chain was recorded many times. Time point reported: newly diagnosed GD, antithyroid drugs for less than 3 months. Scientists built the TCR library using RNA that was extracted from PBMCs. This sample was included in a study of regulatory T cells in long-lasting Graves disease. Both iRepertoire HTBI primers and Arm-PCR of CDR3 regions were used to build the TCR beta libraries. TCRdb called the multiplex PCR reads again in MiXCR, with one record for every CDR3 protein. In the table there are over 400,000 distinct CDR3 sequences, less than 15% of which are singletons. These data were likewise used in another study, on T cells in Graves' hyperthyroidism and ophthalmopathy.

The source is a woman aged 50 to 60 with Graves disease. The sample consisted of peripheral blood mononuclear cells (PBMCs), taken at new diagnosis, from a patient treated with antithyroid drugs.

CDR3 bases: TGTGCCAGCAGTAACCAAGGGACACCGCAAGAGACCCAGTACTTC. Amino acid sequence: CASSNQGTPQETQYF. This sequence joins TRBV6-1 and TRBJ2-5; weak D call: TRBD1 (6 bases). V lost 5 bases to trimming and J lost 2 bases, with 15 bases between them. The CDR3 has 15 amino acids. Germline V gene lookup returns CDR1 MNHNS and CDR2 SASEGT.